A single sample is the source of the 25 T cell receptor beta chains below, sequenced in a study of cytomegalovirus exposure and HLA in healthy donors. Vbeta (60) and Jbeta (13) primers were used in the PCR. The data were produced by immunoSEQ multiplex PCR, yet TCRdb's version contains in-frame clones alone and is incomplete. The sample lists 150,000 to 200,000 clones, around 82% occurring once. Material: PBMCs. These receptors all come from a boy aged 10-17 years in good health and CMV-seronegative.

CDR3 sequence reads: CASSLEGALSYNEQFF. As DNA, the CDR3 is TGTGCCAGCAGCTTAGAGGGGGCACTCTCCTACAATGAGCAGTTCTTC. The rearrangement joins TRBV11-2 to TRBJ2-1; possibly TRBD1 for D (6 bases). From germline, CDR1 is SGHAT and CDR2 FQNNGV. Trimming cost V 0 bases and J 0 bases, with 9 bases left between them. The CDR3 is made up of 16 amino acids.

J is TRBJ2-1 and V is TRBV27, with D possibly being TRBD2 (7 bases). The CDR3 length is 15 residues. Germline CDR1 is MNHEY and CDR2 is SMNVEV (reference sequence). Deletions cut 6 bases from V and 0 bases from J, with 12 bases between. The chain's CDR3 is CASRSRGGSYNEQFF. DNA of the CDR3: TGTGCCAGCAGGTCTAGGGGGGGCTCCTACAATGAGCAGTTCTTC.

V is TRBV6-5 and J is TRBJ2-5; D is unresolved. The DNA end is more similar to TRBJ2-7, so the J call may be wrong. CDR1 is MNHEY, CDR2 SVGAGI, per germline. The CDR3 covers 16 residues. CDR3 nucleotide sequence: TGTGCCAGCAGTTACTTTCCTAGTGGCCCTTTAGGCGAGCAGTACTTC. Its protein is CASSYFPSGPLGEQYF.

The rearrangement uses TRBV5-1 and TRBJ1-6, with 7 bases lining up with TRBD1. The CDR3 has 18 amino acids. Trimming took 0 bases from V and 5 from J; bases not matched to a gene: 11. Per germline, CDR1 SGHRS and CDR2 YFSETQ. CDR3 in amino acids: CASSLEGARGRDNSPLHF. DNA of the CDR3: TGCGCCAGCAGCTTGGAGGGGGCGCGGGGACGGGATAATTCACCCCTCCACTTT.

This clone was counted a single time. The chain couples TRBV5-4 to TRBJ1-2; no firm D call. Germline-derived CDR1 and CDR2 are SGHNT and YYREEE (reference sequence). The CDR3 runs to 14 residues. V was pared by 0 bases and J by 1 base, with 7 bases between. The CDR3 here is CASSLGGINYGYTF. The CDR3 nucleotides are TGTGCCAGCAGCTTGGGCGGCATTAACTATGGCTACACCTTC.

The chain carries TRBV12-5 and TRBJ1-1; 8 nucleotides match TRBD1. The CDR3 is made up of 18 amino acids. Germline V lookup: CDR1 LGHNT, CDR2 FRNRAP. The trim removed 0 bases at V and 4 bases at J, leaving 13 bases unmatched. CDR3 nucleotide sequence: TGTGCTAGTGGTTTGGTTGTTGGGGCAGGGGGCGGGATCACTGAAGCTTTCTTT. Protein product: CASGLVVGAGGGITEAFF.

V gene TRBV27 combines with J gene TRBJ2-6; TRBD1 might be the D (6 bases). V lost 3 bases and J 0 bases, leaving 15 bases between the germline ends. CDR3 size: 18 residues. The V gene's germline CDR1 is MNHEY and CDR2 SMNVEV (reference sequence). The CDR3 DNA follows: TGTGCCAGCAGTTTGTGGGAGACAGGAGACTCTGGGGCCAACGTCCTGACTTTC. Protein sequence: CASSLWETGDSGANVLTF.

This chain uses TRBV30 with TRBJ1-5; 7 nucleotides align to TRBD1. Germline V CDR1 and CDR2: GTSNPN, SVGIG (reference sequence). Losses at the gene ends were 2 bases for V and 10 bases for J; bases not matched to a gene: 8. The CDR3 sequence is 13 residues long. The CDR3 region is CAWSIGDSSPQHF. CDR3 DNA: TGTGCCTGGAGTATCGGGGACAGCAGTCCCCAGCATTTT. Combining the CDR3 with reference TRBV30 and TRBJ1-5 gives the whole variable domain SQTIHQWPATLVQPVGSPLSLECTVEGTSNPNLYWYRQAAGRGLQLLFYSVGIGQISSEVPQNLSASRPQDRQFILSSKKLLLSDSGFYLCAWSIGDSSPQHFGDGTRLSIL.

This clone turned up a few times. CDR3 amino acids: CAWGRLAGITDTQYF. In DNA, the CDR3 is TGTGCCTGGGGGAGACTAGCGGGGATCACAGATACGCAGTATTTT. The gene calls are TRBV30 and TRBJ2-3, with 11 positions matching TRBD2. This CDR3 spans 15 amino acids. Germline V gene data show CDR1 as GTSNPN and CDR2 as SVGIG (reference sequence). Unmatched junction bases numbered 6, after V lost 5 bases and J lost 2 bases.

This sequence joins TRBV27 and TRBJ1-5; unclear D gene. The CDR3 sequence is 14 residues long. V gave up 5 bases and J gave up 6 bases, with 14 bases separating them. The V gene's germline CDR1 is MNHEY and CDR2 SMNVEV (reference sequence). This CDR3 reads CASSPGGIGQPQHF. The CDR3 DNA is TGTGCCAGCAGTCCAGGAGGCATCGGTCAGCCCCAGCATTTT.

This clone was seen more than once but under ten times. V and J are TRBV5-1 and TRBJ1-2; the match to TRBD1 covers 7 bases. Germline loops: CDR1 SGHRS, CDR2 YFSETQ. The V and J ends lost 2 bases and 6 bases, in that order; junction bases with no gene match: 4. This CDR3 spans 13 amino acids. The CDR3 bases are TGCGCCAGCAGCTTTATGGACAGGAATGGCTACACCTTC. Encoded protein: CASSFMDRNGYTF.

As DNA, the CDR3 is TGCGCCAGCAGCTCAACTAGCGGGAGACACAATGAGCAGTTCTTC. This gives the protein CASSSTSGRHNEQFF. This chain joins TRBV5-1 and TRBJ2-1; TRBD2 matches at 11 bases. Per the germline V gene, CDR1 is SGHRS and CDR2 is YFSETQ. Trimming at V came to 3 bases and at J to 5 bases, leaving 4 bases not matched to a gene. The CDR3 consists of 15 residues.

The rearrangement joins TRBV6-1 to TRBJ1-2; 7 bases align to TRBD1. V shed 6 bases and J 2 bases; nucleotides not matched to a gene: 6. The CDR3 loop spans 14 amino acids. Germline lookup yields CDR1 MNHNS and CDR2 SASEGT. CDR3: CASSAGQTNYGYTF. The CDR3 DNA reads as TGTGCCAGCAGCGCGGGACAGACAAACTATGGCTACACCTTC.

The rearrangement uses TRBV6-1 and TRBJ1-1; 10 bases map to TRBD1. J lost 5 bases, V lost 6 bases, and 6 bases had no gene match. This CDR3 spans 14 amino acids. Germline V gene sequence: CDR1 MNHNS, CDR2 SASEGT. CDR3 bases: TGTGCCAGCAGAGCCGGGACAGGGGAGACTGAAGCTTTCTTT. It codes for CASRAGTGETEAFF.

This chain joins TRBV25-1 and TRBJ1-3, with D unresolved. Trimming took off 3 bases at V and 0 bases at J, with 9 bases between the two ends. CDR3 length equals 15 residues. Germline values: CDR1 MGHDK, CDR2 SYGVNS. For the CDR3, the DNA is TGTGCCAGCAGTGATTGGAGTCTCTCTGGAAACACCATATATTTT. It translates to CASSDWSLSGNTIYF.

CDR3 sequence reads: CASSLDRSGYTF. For the CDR3, the DNA is TGCGCCAGCAGCTTGGACAGGTCTGGCTACACCTTC. The chain carries TRBV5-1 and TRBJ1-2, with D possibly being TRBD1 (5 bases). The CDR3 is made up of 12 amino acids. The germline CDR1 and CDR2 sequences are SGHRS and YFSETQ. V lost 0 bases, J lost 7 bases, and 7 bases lay in between.

The chain recombines TRBV7-8 with TRBJ2-7; the match to TRBD1 covers 9 bases. V shed 1 base, J shed 1 base, and the junction held 2 bases outside the gene matches. This CDR3 is built from 15 residues. The germline V gene has CDR1 SGHVS and CDR2 FQNEAQ. The CDR3 is CASSLGGTGSYEQYF. The CDR3 region has the DNA TGTGCCAGCAGCTTAGGTGGGACAGGGTCCTACGAGCAGTACTTC.

This clone was detected a few times. J is TRBJ2-1 and V is TRBV9; D remains unclear. The CDR3 has 16 amino acids. The V and J ends lost 0 bases and 0 bases respectively, with 10 bases between them. Germline CDR1 reads SGDLS; CDR2 reads YYNGEE. The CDR3 DNA is TGTGCCAGCAGCGTAGGGAGCGACCCCTCCTACAATGAGCAGTTCTTC. Protein product: CASSVGSDPSYNEQFF.

The chain uses TRBV6-5 and TRBJ2-7; the D gene is possibly TRBD2 (5 bases). This CDR3 contains 16 residues. Germline V gene sequence: CDR1 MNHEY, CDR2 SVGAGI. With 2 bases removed from V and 5 bases from J, the gap between germline ends came to 19 bases. The CDR3 coding sequence is TGTGCCAGCAGTTACGGGTCGGGGTTTGTTTTCCACGAGCAGTACTTC. Its translation is CASSYGSGFVFHEQYF.

The chain has TRBV7-8 and TRBJ1-2; 7 bases agree with TRBD1. This CDR3 region has 13 residues. The germline CDR1 and CDR2 sequences are SGHVS and FQNEAQ. V dropped 11 bases and J dropped 1; count of bases not matched to a gene: 7. CDR3 in amino acids: CAGWDSSNYGYTF. The CDR3 nucleotides read TGTGCCGGCTGGGACAGCAGTAACTATGGCTACACCTTC.

The J gene is TRBJ2-7, the V gene TRBV7-2; D is perhaps TRBD2 (6 bases). This CDR3 contains 14 residues. Germline values: CDR1 SGHTA, CDR2 FQGNSA. Trimming took off 4 bases at V and 2 bases at J, with 12 bases between the two ends. CDR3 in amino acids: CASSWGDLAYEQYF. Written as DNA, the CDR3 is TGTGCCAGCAGCTGGGGGGACTTGGCCTACGAGCAGTACTTC.

This chain joins TRBV12-5 and TRBJ2-5, with 7 bases identical to TRBD2. This CDR3 is 13 amino acids long. V gave up 5 bases and J gave up 5 bases; unmatched junction bases: 5. CDR1 is LGHNT and CDR2 is FRNRAP in the germline V gene. The CDR3 protein is CASGPIAGETQYF. CDR3 in DNA: TGTGCTAGTGGTCCCATAGCGGGCGAGACCCAGTACTTC.

This sequence joins TRBV25-1 and TRBJ2-7, with TRBD1 matching over 8 bases. The V gene end was trimmed by 6 bases and the J gene end by 0 bases; junction bases not matched to a gene: 4. Germline lookup yields CDR1 MGHDK and CDR2 SYGVNS. The CDR3 has 14 amino acids. CDR3 bases: TGTGCCAGCAGCTACAGGGGGGTCTCCTACGAGCAGTACTTC. Residues: CASSYRGVSYEQYF.

The chain couples TRBV6-4 to TRBJ1-2, with D uncertain. V dropped 0 bases and J dropped 0 bases, with 8 bases sitting between them. CDR1 and CDR2 (germline): MRHNA, SNTAGT. This CDR3 contains 15 residues. CDR3 amino acids: CASSDSAATNYGYTF. CDR3 bases: TGTGCCAGCAGTGACTCGGCGGCTACTAACTATGGCTACACCTTC.

This rearrangement joins TRBV19 to TRBJ2-3, with D maybe TRBD2 (5 bases). The CDR3 runs to 15 residues. CDR1 LNHDA and CDR2 SQIVND come from the germline V gene (reference sequence). V was trimmed by 8 bases and J by 0 bases, leaving 15 bases between them. The DNA of the CDR3 is TGTGCCAGTGCGGCTAGCCGTTCTAGCACAGATACGCAGTATTTT. Translated, it gives CASAASRSSTDTQYF.